These 2 T cell receptor beta chains originate from one sample sequenced in a study of blood T cell repertoires in COVID-19 (TCRdb year 2020). Library preparation employed the immunoSEQ multiplex PCR assay. TCRdb mirrors the immuneACCESS table, restricted to in-frame sequences. Some clones are absent from its copies; in checked studies, under half trace to an unresolved V gene, and the reason for the others is unknown. The sample profile shows tens of thousands of clones; 75% to 90% of them were found once. The top ten clones comprise about 15% of the sample. Sequencing used peripheral blood. These receptors came from a human donor in a cohort sampled during active COVID-19.

The chain recombines TRBV3-1 (or the pseudogene TRBV3-2) with TRBJ1-1, with 10 bases identical to TRBD1. CDR1 and CDR2 from the germline V gene are LGHDT and YNNKEL (reference sequence). CDR3 length: 14 amino acids. The trim removed 4 bases at V and 5 bases at J, leaving 4 bases unmatched. CDR3 in amino acids: CASSRQGARTEAFF. CDR3 DNA sequence: TGTGCCAGCAGCCGACAGGGGGCGCGAACTGAAGCTTTCTTT.

The chain has TRBV5-4 and TRBJ1-3; the D gene is possibly TRBD1 (5 bases). V dropped 3 bases and J dropped 4 bases, with 8 bases sitting between them. Germline assignment: CDR1 SGHNT and CDR2 YYREEE (reference sequence). The CDR3 consists of 13 residues. The CDR3 nucleotides read TGTGCCAGCAGCTGGGACTTCGGAAACACCATATATTTT. It specifies CASSWDFGNTIYF.